Sequencing of this T cell receptor beta chain was carried out in a study of cytomegalovirus exposure and HLA in healthy donors (TCRdb year 2017). For the wider study: In an earlier analysis of roughly 500 of the donors, around 290 Gb of sequence data and 90 million to 120 million unique TCR beta sequences from about 190 million T cells were reported. A later genetic analysis took genome-wide SNP genotypes for about 55% of the 666 donors and used that subset as a discovery cohort. Among the roughly 370 genotyped donors, 75% to 90% belonged to the genetic ancestry cluster associated with self-reported Caucasian donors. The study profiled the T cell repertoires of under 700 subjects by immunosequencing and related them to cytomegalovirus serostatus. Besides the first cohort of approximately 670 subjects, a separate validation cohort made up of some 110 different subjects was used. The study aimed to test whether signatures of past pathogen exposure could be identified by cataloging public T cell receptors. All discovery cohort repertoires had been generated using a single sequencing platform. The number of donors typed differed by locus, with 629-630 for A, B, C, DRB1 and DQB1, approximately 500 for DQA1, approximately 580 for DPA1, and 450 to 480 for DPB1. Rather than drawing on any new phenotypic data, the later analysis identified candidate immune exposures from TCR beta sequences and the way those sequences occurred across donors. To predict cytomegalovirus infection status, the study brought together high-throughput TCR immunosequencing, statistical association of individual TCRs with disease status, and machine learning. In an earlier analysis of 587 of the donors, high-throughput TCR beta sequencing was used to judge whether each TCR beta V gene segment behaved as functional or pseudogenic. Donor age, sex, ethnicity and CMV serostatus were compiled together with the repertoire data. Roughly five DR-DQ haplotypes were handled as single units for association and clustering because linkage in the cohort was strong. Across about 380 genotyped donors of the cohort, an average of approximately 220,000 unique TCR beta nucleotide sequences per donor were sequenced, and approximately 19% of those sequences were non-productive. An early release that covered some 630 HLA-typed donors contained around 300 gigabases of sequencing data and 85 million to 100 million unique TCR sequences. A later analysis re-analyzed previously published TCR beta repertoires from 500 to 700 donors and added high-resolution HLA genotyping to study TCR occurrence patterns. Class I and class II HLA loci were covered by the typing at four-digit resolution.

As to this clone: Its antigen has not been determined. Base-call qualities are not available, and no considerably larger clone is one nucleotide away. This CDR3 is also generated by other DNA sequences in the sample.

The library came from the immunoSEQ multiplex PCR assay. For the multiplex PCR, a mixture combining 60 forward primers for TCR Vbeta segments and 13 reverse primers for TCR Jbeta segments was used. A multiplex PCR assay on genomic DNA amplified the CDR3 region of rearranged TCR beta genes. Amplified TCR beta libraries were sequenced as 87-base-pair reads on the Illumina HiSeq System. From the authors' description of their analysis: Across the 670 or so repertoires, a later analysis counted approximately 83 million unique TCR beta chains, approximately 10 million of which were shared by at least two donors. To remove PCR and sequencing errors, raw reads were error-corrected and collapsed into unique sequences using a nearest-neighbor algorithm that merged closely related sequences. To assign V, D and J gene segments, CDR3 sequences were aligned to IMGT reference sequences. For a sequence to be retained, a match of at least six nucleotides was required to both a V gene segment and a J gene segment. Rearrangements were classified as productive when the CDR3 lacked stop codons and remained in frame with V and J, and all other rearrangements were classified as non-productive. Following IMGT convention, CDR3 was defined as the stretch from the second conserved V-encoded cysteine to the conserved J-encoded phenylalanine. The earlier analysis of some 600 of the donors excluded sequences that lacked an unambiguous match to a single V gene segment. In an earlier analysis of approximately 500 of the donors, a V segment was called functional when productive rearrangements were above 56.7%, and segregating when the standard deviation between donors exceeded 5%. A statistical classification framework was built to diagnose cytomegalovirus status from the catalog of TCR beta chain sequences. In a later analysis, V and J genes were assigned by comparing TCR nucleotide sequences against IMGT/GENE-DB human TR gene sequences. A later analysis assigned CDR3 sequences and most-parsimonious VDJ recombination scenarios with the TCRdist pipeline. In a later analysis, each TCR beta chain was defined by its CDR3 amino acid sequence together with its V-gene family, and reads without a unique V-gene family were excluded. In a later analysis, 450 to 600 highly shared, low-generation-probability nucleotide sequences were removed to address suspected cross-contamination and a sequencing artifact. In a later analysis, a clonal expansion index was calculated for each public chain from normalized within-repertoire ranks of inferred template counts. In a later analysis, generation probabilities were computed using a VDJ recombination model fitted to out-of-frame rearrangements, and the results were checked against IGoR. In a later analysis, TCR-TCR, TCR-HLA and TCR-CMV co-occurrence was scored with hypergeometric tests, and a repertoire-size bias correction was applied to TCR pairs. A later analysis estimated false discovery rates by permuting HLA or CMV assignments 20 times. In a later analysis, co-occurring TCRs were grouped with DBSCAN, and TCRdist sequence similarity was added when clustering was performed within HLA-allele-positive subsets. Repertoires with fewer than 30,000 or more than 120,000 public chains, plus five repertoires with anomalous nucleotide sharing, were excluded from co-occurrence clustering. Sourced from immuneACCESS, this table was stored by TCRdb with only in-frame sequences that have V and J called. A share of the clones is absent; for the studies checked, an unresolved V gene accounts for under half, and the remainder has no known explanation. The V and J calls and clone size were taken over from that table, and D and trimming were inferred from the DNA. The sample table holds more than 80,000 clones, of which roughly four fifths were seen once. The biggest ten clones account for about 1.6% of the sample.

After removal of 0 bases from V and 1 base from J, the junction retains 0 bases not matched to a gene. CDR1 SGHRS and CDR2 YFSETQ are derived from the germline V gene. The CDR3 numbers 15 residues from cysteine through phenylalanine. Of the read, only the CDR3 DNA is kept; its 45 bases are in frame from base 1. What the authors observed across the whole study: Because counts were too low, seventeen rarely observed V segments, including chromosome 9 orphons, were excluded from the earlier analysis of 587 of the donors. Correlated functional status among segregating V segments might be attributable to linkage disequilibrium, but an unknown experimental factor could not be ruled out. In vitro tests confirmed that a few of the cytomegalovirus-associated TCR beta chains recognize cytomegalovirus antigens. In a later analysis, most CMV-associated TCR beta chains were found to appear HLA-restricted, with HLA associations seemingly driven largely by CMV exposure. A later analysis found that HLA-associated TCR beta chains were more clonally expanded and had lower generation probabilities than equally common non-associated chains. It was suggested by the authors that the approach could potentially be generalized to other disease states and immunological phenotypes. A later analysis reported that several top co-occurrence clusters appeared linked to parvovirus B19, influenza, CMV and Epstein-Barr virus. For the cohort, immune exposure information was limited to CMV serostatus. When HLA alleles, especially DR and DQ, strongly co-occurred, attributing TCR associations to individual alleles was difficult. Cytomegalovirus status was reported to be diagnosed by the classifier with high specificity and sensitivity in both the original and validation cohorts. V-gene and J-gene trimming of TCR beta chains was associated with a missense DCLRE1C variant in a later genetic analysis, and the association was replicated in an independent cohort. In a later analysis, the rate of TCR association differed among HLA loci, with DRB1 alleles having the most associated TCRs and HLA-C alleles having the fewest. The cohort was sequenced for TCR beta chains only, and without alpha or paired-chain data the features that could be detected were limited. According to a later genetic analysis, donors in an Asian-associated ancestry cluster had fewer N-insertions in productive TCRs than the approximately 710-donor mean. The 87-base-pair reads could not distinguish some IMGT-functional V segments, including TRBV6-2 and TRBV6-3, so those segments were excluded. Because HLA typing was missing for some donors at each locus, association tests included only the typed subset. In an earlier analysis of over 550 of the donors, most TCR beta V segments were observed in productive rearrangements about 87% or about 30% of the time, broadly matching IMGT annotations. Roughly uniform sequencing depth across donors was assumed in presence/absence analyses, although this assumption may not hold. The study listed approximately 150 TCR beta chains as associated with cytomegalovirus. In a later analysis, 15,000 to 20,000 TCR beta sequences were associated with specific HLA alleles at a false discovery rate of 0.05. Most TCR sequences were observed very rarely across donors, whereas some public TCRs were present in many individuals. A further reported finding was that TCR beta sequences accurately predicted the HLA-A and HLA-B alleles for most subjects in the first cohort. A cluster of highly shared sequence variants was judged likely to represent a technical artifact of the sequencing pipeline.

The cohort was made up of roughly 670 healthy bone marrow donors. All cohort members were sampled while nominally healthy, although unrecorded immune exposures were likely present. The donor was CMV seronegative and was included in the group of about 350 seronegative cohort members. A peripheral blood sample was provided by each donor, and peripheral blood mononuclear cells were used for TCR beta sequencing. The Qiagen DNeasy Blood Extraction Kit was used to extract genomic DNA from the blood cell samples. The V and J genes are TRBV5-1 and TRBJ2-2; the junction holds 7 bases that match TRBD2. The TCR originated in a man aged 50-60 years in good health and CMV-seronegative. Source material: PBMCs. The CDR3 loop reads CASSLASGNTGELFF. The sequenced DNA: TGCGCCAGCAGCTTGGCTAGCGGGAACACCGGGGAGCTGTTTTTT. When the CDR3 is completed using the reference TRBV5-1 and TRBJ2-2 genes on either side, the full variable domain is KAGVTQTPRYLIKTRGQQVTLSCSPISGHRSVSWYQQTPGQGLQFLFEYFSETQRNKGNFPGRFSGRQFSNSRSEMNVSTLELGDSALYLCASSLASGNTGELFFGEGSRLTVL.